The sample holds many counts of the clone carrying this TCR beta chain. As yet, its antigen is unknown. Using its own MiXCR run on the reads, TCRdb lists one record per CDR3 protein. The sample has about 830,000 distinct CDR3 sequences; 32% are singletons. This sample was included in a study of T cell repertoires in cytomegalovirus infection. Whole-study findings and limits: Clonotype analysis showed dominance of the ex vivo response by HLA-C-restricted CMV-specific TCR beta clonotypes.

In germline, CDR1 is SGHTA, CDR2 FQGNSA. The CDR3 consists of 11 residues. V was pared by 3 bases and J by 4 bases, with 2 bases between. The material sequenced was cultured CD8+ T cells from PBMCs, taken from culture after CMV antigen stimulation. V usage is TRBV7-2 and J usage is TRBJ2-3; unclear D gene. The clonotype was recovered from a human donor in good health (CMV status not recorded). Some clones in this sample may be carry-over from other donors' samples. The CDR3 reads CASSFPDTQYF. In nucleotides, the CDR3 is TGTGCCAGCAGCTTTCCAGATACGCAGTATTTT.